This TCR beta chain comes out of a study of blood T cell repertoires in COVID-19. Across the whole study: COVID-19 samples, acute and convalescent, were from the United States, Italy and Spain. T cells, B-cell-depleted T cells, or PBMCs supplied cDNA or gDNA.

Germline values: CDR1 LNHDA, CDR2 SQIVND (reference sequence). V shed 4 bases and J shed 1 base, with 11 bases lying between them. The CDR3 totals 15 residues. How the authors handled the data: It was from reference gene primer amplification that nucleated cell counts were estimated. Sequencing was performed with immunoSEQ multiplex PCR; in TCRdb, only in-frame clones are kept and a portion is missing. That table supplies the V and J calls and clone size; D and trimming were determined from the DNA. The repertoire has approximately 71,000 clones, 82% of them found once; the top ten carry around 15%. This sequence was found in a woman at least 80 years old with acute or convalescent COVID-19. The sequenced material came from peripheral blood. J is TRBJ2-1 and V is TRBV19; D is possibly TRBD2 (6 bases). For the CDR3, the DNA is TGTGCCAGTAGTAGAGAGGAGGGGTCCTACAATGAGCAGTTCTTC. This translates into CASSREEGSYNEQFF.